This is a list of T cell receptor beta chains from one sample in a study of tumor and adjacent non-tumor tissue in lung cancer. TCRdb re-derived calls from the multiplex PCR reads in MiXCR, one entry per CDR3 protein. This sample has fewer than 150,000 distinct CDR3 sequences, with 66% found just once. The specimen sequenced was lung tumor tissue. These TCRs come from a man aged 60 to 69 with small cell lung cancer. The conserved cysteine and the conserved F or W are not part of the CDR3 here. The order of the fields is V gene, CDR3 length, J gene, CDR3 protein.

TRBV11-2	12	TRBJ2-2	AGSLEGGPGKLF
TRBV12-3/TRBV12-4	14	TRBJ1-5	ASRLTGGQGNQPQH
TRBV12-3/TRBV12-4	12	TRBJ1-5	ASSLGVSDQPQH
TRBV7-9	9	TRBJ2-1	ASGASNEQS
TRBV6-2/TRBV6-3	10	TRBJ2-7	ASSYVEAEQY
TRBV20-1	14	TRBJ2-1	SAEKSRLAGYNEQF
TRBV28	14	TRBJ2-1	ASSFLGLYGSDEQF
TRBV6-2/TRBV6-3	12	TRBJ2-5	ASSYTGDPETQC
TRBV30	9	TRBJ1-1	AWSPRSEAF
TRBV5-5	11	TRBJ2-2	ASSLGNTGELF
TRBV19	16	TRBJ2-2	ASSQGLAGTPPTGELF
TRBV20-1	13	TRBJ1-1	SARDYRGVNTEAF
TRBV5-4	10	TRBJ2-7	VNSLGTYEQY
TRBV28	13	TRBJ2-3	ASSSGRSSTDTQY
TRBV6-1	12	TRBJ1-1	ASSEGAGNTEAF
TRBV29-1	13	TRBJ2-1	SVDPSRLVYNVQF
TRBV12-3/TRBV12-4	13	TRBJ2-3	ASNPGQGVGDTQY
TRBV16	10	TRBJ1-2	ASSPDSYGYT
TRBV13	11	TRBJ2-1	ASSRTSVSEQF
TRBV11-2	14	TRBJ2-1	TSSLGPAGKGNEEF
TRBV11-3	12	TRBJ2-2	ASSSDRQNWELF
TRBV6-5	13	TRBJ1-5	ASSPTVNINQPQH
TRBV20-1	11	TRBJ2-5	SASRIRKETQY
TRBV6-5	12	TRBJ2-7	VSTGTGGSCEQY
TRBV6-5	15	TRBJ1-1	AGSFASRAPWGTEAF
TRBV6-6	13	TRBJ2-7	ASGPSRNRPYEQY
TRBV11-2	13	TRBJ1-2	AISLEQDPIYGYT
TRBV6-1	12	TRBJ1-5	ASRWGEGNQPQH
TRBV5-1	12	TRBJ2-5	ASSRGTGQETQY
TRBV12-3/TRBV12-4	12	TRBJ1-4	ASSFSGPNEKLV
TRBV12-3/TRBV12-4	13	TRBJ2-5	ASSRREGVAETQY